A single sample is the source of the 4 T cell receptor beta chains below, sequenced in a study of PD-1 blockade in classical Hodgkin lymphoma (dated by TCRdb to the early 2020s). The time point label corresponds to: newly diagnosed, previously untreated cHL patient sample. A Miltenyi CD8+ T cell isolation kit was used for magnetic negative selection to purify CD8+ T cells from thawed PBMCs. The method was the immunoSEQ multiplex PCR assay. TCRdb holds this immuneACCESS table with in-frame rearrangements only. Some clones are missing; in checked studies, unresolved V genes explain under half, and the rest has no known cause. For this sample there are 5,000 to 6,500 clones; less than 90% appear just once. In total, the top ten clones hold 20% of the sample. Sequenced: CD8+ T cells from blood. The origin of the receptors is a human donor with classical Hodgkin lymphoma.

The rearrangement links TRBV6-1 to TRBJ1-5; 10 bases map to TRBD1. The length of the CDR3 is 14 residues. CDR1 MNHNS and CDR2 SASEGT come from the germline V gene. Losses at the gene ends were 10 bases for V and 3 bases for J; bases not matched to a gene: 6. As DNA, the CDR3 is TGTGCCACCTCGGACAGGGGGGTCAATCAGCCCCAGCATTTT. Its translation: CATSDRGVNQPQHF.

DNA of the CDR3: TGTGCCCCCAAGCCCGCAGTCCCGGGAGGAAACACCATATATTTT. This translates into CAPKPAVPGGNTIYF. This chain joins TRBV27 and TRBJ1-3, with no clear D. This CDR3 comprises 15 residues. Trimming took 11 bases from V and 4 from J, leaving 21 bases between them. Germline assignment: CDR1 MNHEY and CDR2 SMNVEV (reference sequence).

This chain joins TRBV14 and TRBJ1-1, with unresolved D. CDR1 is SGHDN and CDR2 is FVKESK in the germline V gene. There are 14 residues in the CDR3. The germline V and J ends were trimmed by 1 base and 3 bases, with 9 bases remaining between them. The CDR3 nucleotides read TGTGCCAGCAGCCAAGCAAGGGTTTACACTGAAGCTTTCTTT. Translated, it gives CASSQARVYTEAFF.

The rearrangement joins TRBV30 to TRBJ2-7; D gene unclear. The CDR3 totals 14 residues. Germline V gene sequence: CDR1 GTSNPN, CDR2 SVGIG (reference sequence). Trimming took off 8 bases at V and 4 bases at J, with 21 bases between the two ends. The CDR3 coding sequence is TGTGCCCATGGCAAGTGGGCAGAGACGTACGAGCAGTACTTC. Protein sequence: CAHGKWAETYEQYF.